This T cell receptor beta chain was captured by sequencing in a study of T cells in Graves' hyperthyroidism and ophthalmopathy. It was RNA transcripts that yielded the amplified TCR beta CDR3 regions. With the HTBI primer set, the TCR CDR3 went through a first round of RT-PCR. TCRdb reprocessed the multiplex PCR reads with MiXCR, giving one entry per CDR3 protein. The sample lists approximately 300,000 distinct CDR3 sequences, approximately 18% occurring once. The CDR3 has 17 amino acids. CDR1 and CDR2 from the germline V gene are LNHDA and SQIVND (reference sequence). Deletions cut 0 bases from V and 0 bases from J, with 11 bases between.

Sequenced sample: blood. The receptor's source is a man in his fifties with Graves' ophthalmopathy. V is TRBV19 and J is TRBJ2-2; D could derive from TRBD1 or TRBD2 (6 bases each). This CDR3 is CASSIDRGQSNTGELFF. CDR3 DNA: TGTGCCAGTAGTATAGATCGGGGGCAGTCGAACACCGGGGAGCTGTTTTTT.